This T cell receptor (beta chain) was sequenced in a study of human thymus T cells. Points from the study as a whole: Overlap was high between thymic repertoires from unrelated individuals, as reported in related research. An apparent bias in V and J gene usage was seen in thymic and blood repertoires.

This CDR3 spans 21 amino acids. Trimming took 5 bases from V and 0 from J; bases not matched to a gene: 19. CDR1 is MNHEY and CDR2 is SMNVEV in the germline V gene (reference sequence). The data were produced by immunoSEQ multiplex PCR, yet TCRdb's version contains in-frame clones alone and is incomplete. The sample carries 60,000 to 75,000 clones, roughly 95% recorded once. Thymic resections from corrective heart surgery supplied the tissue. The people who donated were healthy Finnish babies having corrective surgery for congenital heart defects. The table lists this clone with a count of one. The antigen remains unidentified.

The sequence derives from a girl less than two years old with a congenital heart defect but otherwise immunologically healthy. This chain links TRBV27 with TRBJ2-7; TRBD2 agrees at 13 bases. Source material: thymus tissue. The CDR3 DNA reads TGTGCCAGCAGTCCCCAGCGGGTAACTATAGGGACTAGCGGGATCTCCTACGAGCAGTACTTC. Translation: CASSPQRVTIGTSGISYEQYF.